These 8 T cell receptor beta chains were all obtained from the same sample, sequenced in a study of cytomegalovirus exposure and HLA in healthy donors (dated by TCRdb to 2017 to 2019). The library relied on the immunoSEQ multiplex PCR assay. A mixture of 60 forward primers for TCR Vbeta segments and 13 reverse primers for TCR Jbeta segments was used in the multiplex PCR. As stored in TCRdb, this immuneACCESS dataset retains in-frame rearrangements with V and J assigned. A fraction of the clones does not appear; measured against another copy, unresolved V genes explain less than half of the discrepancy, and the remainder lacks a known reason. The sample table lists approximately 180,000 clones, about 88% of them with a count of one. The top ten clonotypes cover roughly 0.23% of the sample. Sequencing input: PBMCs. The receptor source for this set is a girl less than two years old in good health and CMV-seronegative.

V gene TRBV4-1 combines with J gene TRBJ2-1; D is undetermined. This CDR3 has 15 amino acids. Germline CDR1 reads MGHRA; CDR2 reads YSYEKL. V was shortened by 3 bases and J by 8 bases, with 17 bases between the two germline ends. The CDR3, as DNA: TGCGCCAGCAGCCAGCCCGTAGAGAAGGAGCATGAGCAGTTCTTC. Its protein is CASSQPVEKEHEQFF.

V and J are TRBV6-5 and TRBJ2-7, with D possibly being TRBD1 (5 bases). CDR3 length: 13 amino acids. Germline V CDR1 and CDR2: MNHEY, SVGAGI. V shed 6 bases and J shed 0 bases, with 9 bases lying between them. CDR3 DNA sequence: TGTGCCAGCAGAAGACAGTACTCCTACGAGCAGTACTTC. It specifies CASRRQYSYEQYF.

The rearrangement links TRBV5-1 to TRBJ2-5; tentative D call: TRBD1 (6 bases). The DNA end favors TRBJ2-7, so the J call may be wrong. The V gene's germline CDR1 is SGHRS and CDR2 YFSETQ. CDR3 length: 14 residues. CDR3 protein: CASSLWDIPYEQYF. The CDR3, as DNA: TGCGCCAGCAGCTTGTGGGACATCCCCTACGAGCAGTACTTC.

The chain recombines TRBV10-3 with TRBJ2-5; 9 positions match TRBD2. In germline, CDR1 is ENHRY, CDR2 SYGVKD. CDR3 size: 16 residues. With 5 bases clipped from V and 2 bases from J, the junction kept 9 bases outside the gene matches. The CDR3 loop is CAISSTSGSGQETQYF. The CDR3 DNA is TGTGCCATCAGTTCGACTAGCGGTAGCGGTCAAGAGACCCAGTACTTC.

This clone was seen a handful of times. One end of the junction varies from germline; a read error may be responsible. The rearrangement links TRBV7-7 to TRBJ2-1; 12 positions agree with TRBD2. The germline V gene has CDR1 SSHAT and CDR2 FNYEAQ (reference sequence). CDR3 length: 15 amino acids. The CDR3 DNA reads TGTGCTAGCAGTACCGGGACTAGCGGGCTTAATGAGCAGTTCTTC. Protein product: CASSTGTSGLNEQFF.

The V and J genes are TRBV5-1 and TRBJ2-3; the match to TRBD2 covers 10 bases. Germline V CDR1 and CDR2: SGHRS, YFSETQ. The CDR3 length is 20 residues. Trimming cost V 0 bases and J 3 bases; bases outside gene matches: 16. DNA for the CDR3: TGCGCCAGCAGCTTGGTTCCAGGCGGCCCGACTAGCGGGCGTACAGATACGCAGTATTTT. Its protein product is CASSLVPGGPTSGRTDTQYF.

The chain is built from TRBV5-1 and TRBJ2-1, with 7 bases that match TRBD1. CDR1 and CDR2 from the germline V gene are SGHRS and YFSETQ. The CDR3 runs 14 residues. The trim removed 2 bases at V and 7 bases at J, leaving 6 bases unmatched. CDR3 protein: CASSFTGVGNEQFF. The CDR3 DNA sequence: TGCGCCAGCAGCTTTACAGGGGTAGGGAATGAGCAGTTCTTC. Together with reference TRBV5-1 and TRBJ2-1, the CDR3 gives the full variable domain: KAGVTQTPRYLIKTRGQQVTLSCSPISGHRSVSWYQQTPGQGLQFLFEYFSETQRNKGNFPGRFSGRQFSNSRSEMNVSTLELGDSALYLCASSFTGVGNEQFFGPGTRLTVL.

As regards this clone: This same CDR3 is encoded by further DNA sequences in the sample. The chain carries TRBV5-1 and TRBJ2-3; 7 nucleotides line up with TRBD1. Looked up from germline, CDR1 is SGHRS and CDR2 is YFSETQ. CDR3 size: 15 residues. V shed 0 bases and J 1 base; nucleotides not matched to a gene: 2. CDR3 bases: TGCGCCAGCAGCTTGGCAGGACAGGGCACAGATACGCAGTATTTT. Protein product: CASSLAGQGTDTQYF.